Given below is one T cell receptor beta chain in context. Its antigen is unknown. No base quality information exists; no much larger clone differs at one position. The CDR3 covers 15 residues, taking in both the cysteine and the phenylalanine. The kept DNA is CDR3 alone, 45 bases in frame from the first base. CDR1 LNHDA and CDR2 SQIVND are derived from the germline V gene (reference sequence). V is shortened by 3 bases, J by 2 bases, and the region joining them spans 14 bases. One collaborating source in Seattle enrolled patients during active infection and followed them longitudinally through the course of disease. The collaborating institutions used their own protocols to collect whole blood in K2EDTA tubes. Collaborator samples were shipped for TCRbeta analysis as frozen whole blood, isolated PBMCs, or DNA extracted from either sample type. The entry originates in a study of blood T cell repertoires in COVID-19 (dated by TCRdb to between 2020 and 2021). Study-level background: Samples from collaborators originated in the United States, Italy and Spain and spanned both the acute and convalescent phases of COVID-19. The material from the prospective study consisted of cDNA or gDNA derived from T cells, B-cell-depleted T cells, or PBMCs. The dataset comprised deeply sampled blood TCRbeta repertoires from subjects exposed to, actively infected with, or recovered from COVID-19. The repertoires were made available in a free public database intended to serve as a resource for research on the immune response to SARS-CoV-2. The samples were drawn from the first 160 participants of the ongoing ImmuneRACE study and from some 1,300 subjects provided by 6 global collaborators. Nearly every sample came with metadata listing a de-identified subject ID, COVID-19 status, age in years and sex. HLA class I and class II types, where available, came from metadata supplied by the sample provider rather than from assay-based typing. The full study reports these points: Clinical and demographic metadata were provided uncurated, with the amount varying by source and participant.

TCRbeta CDR3 regions were amplified from genomic DNA using the immunoSEQ Assay, a bias-controlled multiplex PCR. The published analysis was carried out like this. The number of nucleated cells in each sample was estimated by amplification of reference gene primers within the assay. To quantify the absolute abundance of each unique TCRbeta CDR3 rearrangement, sequence reads were collapsed and filtered. Productive Simpson clonality was computed per sample as the square root of Simpson's diversity index over productive rearrangements. In TCRdb, the immuneACCESS table is reduced to in-frame sequences with V and J assigned. These tables do not hold every clone; where another copy was compared, an unresolved V gene accounts for under half, and the others remain unexplained. The DNA gave D and trimming, while V, J and clone size come from that table. Recorded for this sample are approximately 59,000 clones; approximately 80% of them occurred a single time. In total, the top ten clones hold about 30% of the sample.

This TCR derives from a man between 60 and 75 years old with COVID-19, enrolled during active disease. The specimen was peripheral blood. The chain is assembled from TRBV19 and TRBJ2-7; tentative D gene TRBD2, with 7 bases matching. CDR3 protein: CASSIKQGGTYEQYF. The nucleotide sequence is TGTGCCAGTAGTATCAAACAGGGAGGGACCTACGAGCAGTACTTC.